Listed below are T cell receptor beta chains from one sample, sequenced in a study of blood T cell repertoires in COVID-19. The method was immunoSEQ multiplex PCR; TCRdb's version includes in-frame clones alone and lacks a portion of them. The sample lists 150,000 or so clones; more than 80% were seen once. The sequenced sample was peripheral blood. The origin of the receptors is a man younger than 35 with COVID-19, enrolled during active disease. Each CDR3 is given with its conserved first and last residue. A D gene is named only where the DNA matches it firmly. Some rows have no size entry. The others give once, few or many, or a class for an expanded clone.

CDR3 DNA: TGTGCCAGTAGCCCGGACCGGGAGCGGGAGTCGGGCGAGCAGTACTTC; CDR3 protein: CASSPDRERESGEQYF; J gene: TRBJ2-7; V gene: TRBV19; D gene: TRBD2; clone size: .
CDR3 DNA: TGTGCCAGCAGCACGACAGGGCCTGGGCCCCAGCATTTT; CDR3 protein: CASSTTGPGPQHF; J gene: TRBJ1-5; V gene: TRBV6-5; D gene: TRBD1; clone size: .
CDR3 DNA: TGTGCCTGGAACCACAGGGCAGATACGCAGTATTTT; CDR3 protein: CAWNHRADTQYF; J gene: TRBJ2-3; V gene: TRBV30; D gene: .; clone size: .
CDR3 DNA: TGTGCCAGCAGCCCTGAGACTAGCGGGAGTTACAATGAGCAGTTCTTC; CDR3 protein: CASSPETSGSYNEQFF; J gene: TRBJ2-1; V gene: TRBV6-4; D gene: TRBD2; clone size: many
CDR3 DNA: TGTGCCAGTACCAGGGGGCTAGCGTCCGGGGAGCTGTTTTTT; CDR3 protein: CASTRGLASGELFF; J gene: TRBJ2-2; V gene: TRBV19; D gene: TRBD1; clone size: .
CDR3 DNA: TGTGCCAGTAGTATGGTACAGGGGGTCCATCAGCCCCAGCATTTT; CDR3 protein: CASSMVQGVHQPQHF; J gene: TRBJ1-5; V gene: TRBV19; D gene: TRBD1; clone size: .
CDR3 DNA: TGTGCCAGCAGCTCTAAGTCGGTCCGGGGTCAAGAGACCCAGTACTTC; CDR3 protein: CASSSKSVRGQETQYF; J gene: TRBJ2-5; V gene: TRBV7-8; D gene: .; clone size: .
CDR3 DNA: TGTGCCAGCAGTTTCCCCCGGGAGGGCGGGAGGACAGATACGCAGTATTTT; CDR3 protein: CASSFPREGGRTDTQYF; J gene: TRBJ2-3; V gene: TRBV6-2/TRBV6-3; D gene: TRBD2; clone size: .
CDR3 DNA: TGTGCCAGTAGTATGTTTGAGGGAGCGGTTTGGGAGCAGTTCTTC; CDR3 protein: CASSMFEGAVWEQFF; J gene: TRBJ2-1; V gene: TRBV19; D gene: .; clone size: .
CDR3 DNA: TGTGCCAGTAGTATCCCGGGGGGGAGGGATGAGCAGTTCTTC; CDR3 protein: CASSIPGGRDEQFF; J gene: TRBJ2-1; V gene: TRBV19; D gene: TRBD2; clone size: .
CDR3 DNA: TGTGCCAGCTCACCATCAGGTACCACAGATACGCAGTATTTT; CDR3 protein: CASSPSGTTDTQYF; J gene: TRBJ2-3; V gene: TRBV18; D gene: .; clone size: .
CDR3 DNA: TGTGCCACCTCGACAGGGTACGGGAATCAGCCCCAGCATTTT; CDR3 protein: CATSTGYGNQPQHF; J gene: TRBJ1-5; V gene: TRBV28; D gene: TRBD1; clone size: .
CDR3 DNA: TGTGCCAGCAGGAAGTCTAGAACCCACGAGCAGTACTTC; CDR3 protein: CASRKSRTHEQYF; J gene: TRBJ2-7; V gene: TRBV2; D gene: .; clone size: many
CDR3 DNA: TGTGCCAGCAGCGGTGACGGCAGGTGGAATTCACCCCTCCACTTT; CDR3 protein: CASSGDGRWNSPLHF; J gene: TRBJ1-6; V gene: TRBV9; D gene: .; clone size: .
CDR3 DNA: TGTGCCAGCAGCTCTCCCGGGGTCTCGAACACCGGGGAGCTGTTTTTT; CDR3 protein: CASSSPGVSNTGELFF; J gene: TRBJ2-2; V gene: TRBV5-4; D gene: .; clone size: few
CDR3 DNA: TGTGCCAGCAGCTTTCGGACAGGGGGTAATGAGCAGTTCTTC; CDR3 protein: CASSFRTGGNEQFF; J gene: TRBJ2-1; V gene: TRBV7-9; D gene: TRBD1; clone size: .
CDR3 DNA: TGTGCCATCAGTGAGGCTAGCGGGAGGCGAGTGGGCGAGCAGTACTTC; CDR3 protein: CAISEASGRRVGEQYF; J gene: TRBJ2-7; V gene: TRBV10-3; D gene: TRBD2; clone size: .
CDR3 DNA: TGTGCCAGCAGCTATAGTTCGGACAGCGGAAACACCATATATTTT; CDR3 protein: CASSYSSDSGNTIYF; J gene: TRBJ1-3; V gene: TRBV9; D gene: .; clone size: .